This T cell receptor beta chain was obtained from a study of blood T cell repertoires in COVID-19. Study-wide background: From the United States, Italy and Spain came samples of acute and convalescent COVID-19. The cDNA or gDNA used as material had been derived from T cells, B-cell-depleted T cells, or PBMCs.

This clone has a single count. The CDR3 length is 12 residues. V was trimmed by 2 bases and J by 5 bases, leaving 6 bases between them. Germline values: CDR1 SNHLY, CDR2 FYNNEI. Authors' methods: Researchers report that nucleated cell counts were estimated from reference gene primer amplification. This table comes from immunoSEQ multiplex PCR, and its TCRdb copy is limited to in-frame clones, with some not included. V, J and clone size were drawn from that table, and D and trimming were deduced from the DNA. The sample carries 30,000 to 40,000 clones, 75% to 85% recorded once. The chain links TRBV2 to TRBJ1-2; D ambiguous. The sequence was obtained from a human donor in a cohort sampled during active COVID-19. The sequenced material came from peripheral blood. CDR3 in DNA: TGTGCCAGCAGTGAAACAGAGTATGGCTACACCTTC. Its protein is CASSETEYGYTF.